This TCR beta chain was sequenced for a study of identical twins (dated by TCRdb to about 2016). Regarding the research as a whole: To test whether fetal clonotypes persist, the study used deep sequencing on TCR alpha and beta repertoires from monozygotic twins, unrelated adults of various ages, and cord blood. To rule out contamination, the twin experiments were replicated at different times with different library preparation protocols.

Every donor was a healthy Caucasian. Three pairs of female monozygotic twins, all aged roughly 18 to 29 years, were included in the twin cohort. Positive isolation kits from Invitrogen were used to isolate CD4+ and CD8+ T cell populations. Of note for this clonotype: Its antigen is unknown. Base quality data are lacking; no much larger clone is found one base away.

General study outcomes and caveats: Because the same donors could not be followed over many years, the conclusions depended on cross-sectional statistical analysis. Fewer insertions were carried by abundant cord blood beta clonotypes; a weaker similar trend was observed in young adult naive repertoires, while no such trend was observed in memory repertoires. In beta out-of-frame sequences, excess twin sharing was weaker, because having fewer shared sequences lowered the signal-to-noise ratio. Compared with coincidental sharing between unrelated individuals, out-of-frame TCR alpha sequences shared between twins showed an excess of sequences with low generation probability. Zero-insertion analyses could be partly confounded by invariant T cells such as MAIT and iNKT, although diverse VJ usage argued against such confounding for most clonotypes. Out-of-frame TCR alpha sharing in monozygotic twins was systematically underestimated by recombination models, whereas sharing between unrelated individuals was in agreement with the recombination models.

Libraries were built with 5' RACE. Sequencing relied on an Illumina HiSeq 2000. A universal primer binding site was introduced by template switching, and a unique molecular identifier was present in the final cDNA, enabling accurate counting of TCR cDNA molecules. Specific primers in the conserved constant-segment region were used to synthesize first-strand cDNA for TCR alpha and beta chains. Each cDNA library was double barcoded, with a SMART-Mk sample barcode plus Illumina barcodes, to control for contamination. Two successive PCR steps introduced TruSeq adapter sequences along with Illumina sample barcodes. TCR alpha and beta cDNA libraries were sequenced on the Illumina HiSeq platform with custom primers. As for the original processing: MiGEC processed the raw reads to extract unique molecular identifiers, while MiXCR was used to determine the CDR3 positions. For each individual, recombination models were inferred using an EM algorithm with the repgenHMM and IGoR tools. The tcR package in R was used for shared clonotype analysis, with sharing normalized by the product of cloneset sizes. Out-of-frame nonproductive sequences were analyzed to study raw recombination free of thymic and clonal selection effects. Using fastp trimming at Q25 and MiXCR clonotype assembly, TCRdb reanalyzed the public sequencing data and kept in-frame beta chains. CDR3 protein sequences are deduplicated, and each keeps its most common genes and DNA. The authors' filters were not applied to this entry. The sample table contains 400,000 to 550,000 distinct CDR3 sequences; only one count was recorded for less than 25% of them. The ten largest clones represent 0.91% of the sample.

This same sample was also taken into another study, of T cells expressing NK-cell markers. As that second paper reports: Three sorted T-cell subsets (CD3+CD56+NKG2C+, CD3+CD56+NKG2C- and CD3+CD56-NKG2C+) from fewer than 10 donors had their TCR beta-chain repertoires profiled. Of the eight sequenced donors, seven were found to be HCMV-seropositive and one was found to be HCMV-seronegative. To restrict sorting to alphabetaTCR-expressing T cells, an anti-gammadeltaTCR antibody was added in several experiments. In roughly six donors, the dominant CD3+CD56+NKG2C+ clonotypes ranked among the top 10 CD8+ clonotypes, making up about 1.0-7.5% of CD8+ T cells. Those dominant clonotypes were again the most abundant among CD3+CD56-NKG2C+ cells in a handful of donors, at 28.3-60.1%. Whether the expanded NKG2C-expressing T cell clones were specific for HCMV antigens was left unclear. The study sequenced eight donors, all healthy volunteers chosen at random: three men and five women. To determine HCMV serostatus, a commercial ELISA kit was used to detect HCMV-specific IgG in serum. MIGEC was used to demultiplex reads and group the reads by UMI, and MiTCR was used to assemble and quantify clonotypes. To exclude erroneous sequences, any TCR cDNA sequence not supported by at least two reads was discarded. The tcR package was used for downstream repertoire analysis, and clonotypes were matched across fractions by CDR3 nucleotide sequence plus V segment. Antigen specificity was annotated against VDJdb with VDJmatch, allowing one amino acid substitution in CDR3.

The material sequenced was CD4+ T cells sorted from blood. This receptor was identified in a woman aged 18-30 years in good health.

CDR3 sequence: CASSHGAPNTEAFF. The nucleotides read TGCGCCAGCAGTCACGGGGCACCGAACACTGAAGCTTTCTTT. The rearranged segments are TRBV5-1 and TRBJ1-1; TRBD1 might be the D gene, on 5 matching bases. In the germline V gene, CDR1 corresponds to SGHRS and CDR2 to YFSETQ. Trimming costs V 5 bases and J 1 base, and their ends lie 12 bases apart. The CDR3 runs 14 residues from the cysteine to the phenylalanine. CDR3 DNA is the only sequence kept; it has 42 bases, read in frame from the first base.